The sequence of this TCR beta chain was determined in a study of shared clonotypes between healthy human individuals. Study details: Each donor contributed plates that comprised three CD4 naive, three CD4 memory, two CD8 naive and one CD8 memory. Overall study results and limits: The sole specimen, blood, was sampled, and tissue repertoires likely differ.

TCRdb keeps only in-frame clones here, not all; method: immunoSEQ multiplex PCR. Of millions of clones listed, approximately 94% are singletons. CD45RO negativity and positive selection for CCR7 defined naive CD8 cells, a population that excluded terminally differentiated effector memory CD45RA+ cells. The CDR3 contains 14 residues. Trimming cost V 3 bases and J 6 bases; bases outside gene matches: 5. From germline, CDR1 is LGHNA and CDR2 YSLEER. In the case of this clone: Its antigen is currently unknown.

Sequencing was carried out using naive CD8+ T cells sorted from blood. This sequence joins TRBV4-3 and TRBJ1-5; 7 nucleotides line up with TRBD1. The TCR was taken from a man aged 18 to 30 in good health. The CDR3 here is CASSQAQGTQPQHF. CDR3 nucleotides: TGCGCCAGCAGCCAGGCACAGGGGACTCAGCCCCAGCATTTT.